The clone carrying this TCR beta chain was counted between two and nine times. Its antigen is as yet unknown. Germline CDR1 is MNHNY and CDR2 is SVGAGI (reference sequence). The CDR3 contains 13 residues. J gave up 4 bases and V 10 bases, and 5 bases lay outside the gene matches. This entry belongs to a study of beta chain features in type 1 diabetes. Findings of the study overall: Type 1 diabetes patients had moderately but significantly shorter TCRB CDR3s in all four CD4+ subsets. A pattern of fewer insertions and more deletions at VDJ junctions was seen in type 1 diabetes patients. Whether TCRB rearrangement is influenced by HLA type went unresolved here.

Reverse transcription of all isolated RNA meant that expressed TCRB transcripts were sequenced. Naive, central memory and regulatory T cell samples averaged about 3.3 million immunoSEQ reads each. The table came from immunoSEQ multiplex PCR; TCRdb's copy has only in-frame clones and leaves some out. In the table there are a few hundred thousand clones, 8.5% to 10% of which are singletons. The V gene is TRBV6-6, the J gene TRBJ1-5, with 9 positions matching TRBD1. What was sequenced was central memory CD4+ T cells from blood. This clonotype was sampled from a young man with type 1 diabetes. The CDR3 loop reads CATTDRGNQPQHF. CDR3 sequence (DNA): TGTGCCACCACGGACAGGGGAAATCAGCCCCAGCATTTT.